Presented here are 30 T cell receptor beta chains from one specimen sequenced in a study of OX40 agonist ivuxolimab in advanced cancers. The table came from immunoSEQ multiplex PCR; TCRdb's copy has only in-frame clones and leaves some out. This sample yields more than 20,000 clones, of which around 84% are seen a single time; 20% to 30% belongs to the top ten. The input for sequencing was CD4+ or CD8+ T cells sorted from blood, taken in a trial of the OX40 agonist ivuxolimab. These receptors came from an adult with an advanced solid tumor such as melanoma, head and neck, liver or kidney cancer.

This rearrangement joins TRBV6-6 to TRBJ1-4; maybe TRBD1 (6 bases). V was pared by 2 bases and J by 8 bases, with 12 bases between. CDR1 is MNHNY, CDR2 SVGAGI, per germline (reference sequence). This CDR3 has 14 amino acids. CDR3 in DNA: TGTGCCAGCAGTTACCTGGGGGGCCCAGAAAAACTGTTTTTT. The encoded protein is CASSYLGGPEKLFF.

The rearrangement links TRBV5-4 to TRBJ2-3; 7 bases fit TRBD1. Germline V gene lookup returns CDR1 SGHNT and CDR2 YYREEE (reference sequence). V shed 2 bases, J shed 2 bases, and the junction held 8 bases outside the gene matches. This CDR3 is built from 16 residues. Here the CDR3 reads CASSFHRGQPTDTQYF. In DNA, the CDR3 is TGTGCCAGCAGCTTTCACAGGGGACAACCCACAGATACGCAGTATTTT.

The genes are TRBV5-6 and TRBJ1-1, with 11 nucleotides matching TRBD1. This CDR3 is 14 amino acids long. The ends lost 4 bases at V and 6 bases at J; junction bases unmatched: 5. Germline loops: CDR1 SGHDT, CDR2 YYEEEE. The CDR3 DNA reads TGTGCCAGCAGCCTCGGGACAGGGGGTGCTGAAGCTTTCTTT. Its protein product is CASSLGTGGAEAFF.

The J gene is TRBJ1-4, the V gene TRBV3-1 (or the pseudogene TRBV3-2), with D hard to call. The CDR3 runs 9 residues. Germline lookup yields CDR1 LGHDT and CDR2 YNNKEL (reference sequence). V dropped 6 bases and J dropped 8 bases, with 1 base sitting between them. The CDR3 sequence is CASREKLFF. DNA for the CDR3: TGTGCCAGCAGAGAAAAACTGTTTTTT.

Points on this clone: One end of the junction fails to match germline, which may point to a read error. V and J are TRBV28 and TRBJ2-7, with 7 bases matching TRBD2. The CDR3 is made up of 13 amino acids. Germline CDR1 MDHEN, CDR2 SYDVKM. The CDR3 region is CASSPSGTILISF. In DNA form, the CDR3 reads TGTGCCAGCAGCCCCTCCGGGACTATCTTGATAAGCTTC. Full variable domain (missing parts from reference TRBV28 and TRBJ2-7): DVKVTQSSRYLVKRTGEKVFLECVQDMDHENMFWYRQDPGLGLRLIYFSYDVKMKEKGDIPEGYSVSREKKERFSLILESASTNQTSMYLCASSPSGTILISFGPGTRLTVT.

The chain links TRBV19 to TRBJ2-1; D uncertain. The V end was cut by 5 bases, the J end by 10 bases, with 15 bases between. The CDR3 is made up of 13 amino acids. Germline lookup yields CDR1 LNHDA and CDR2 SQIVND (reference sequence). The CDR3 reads CASSPIGHWEQFF. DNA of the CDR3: TGTGCCAGTAGTCCCATAGGCCATTGGGAGCAGTTCTTC.

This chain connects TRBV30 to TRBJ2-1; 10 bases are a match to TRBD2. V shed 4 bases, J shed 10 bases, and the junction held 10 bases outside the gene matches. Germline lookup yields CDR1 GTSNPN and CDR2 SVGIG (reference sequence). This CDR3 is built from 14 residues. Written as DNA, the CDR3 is TGTGCCTGGAAGGGGACTAGCGCGTTGGGAGAGCAGTTCTTC. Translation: CAWKGTSALGEQFF.

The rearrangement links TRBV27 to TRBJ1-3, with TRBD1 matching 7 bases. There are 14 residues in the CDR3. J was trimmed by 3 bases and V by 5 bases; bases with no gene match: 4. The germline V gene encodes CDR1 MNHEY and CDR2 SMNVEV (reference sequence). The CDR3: CASSDTGVGNTIYF. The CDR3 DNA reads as TGTGCCAGCAGTGATACAGGGGTTGGAAACACCATATATTTT.

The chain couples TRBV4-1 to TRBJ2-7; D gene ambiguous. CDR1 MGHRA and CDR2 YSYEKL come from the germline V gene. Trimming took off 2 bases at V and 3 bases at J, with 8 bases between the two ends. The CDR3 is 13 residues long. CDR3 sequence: CASSQQIVYEQYF. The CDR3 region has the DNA TGCGCCAGCAGCCAACAGATAGTCTACGAGCAGTACTTC.

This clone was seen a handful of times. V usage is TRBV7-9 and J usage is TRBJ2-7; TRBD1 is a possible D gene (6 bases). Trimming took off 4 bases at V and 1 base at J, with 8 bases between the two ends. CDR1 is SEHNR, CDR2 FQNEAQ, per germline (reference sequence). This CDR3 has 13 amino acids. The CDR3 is CASSSDRSYEQYF. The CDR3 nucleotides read TGTGCCAGCAGCTCCGACAGGTCCTACGAGCAGTACTTC.

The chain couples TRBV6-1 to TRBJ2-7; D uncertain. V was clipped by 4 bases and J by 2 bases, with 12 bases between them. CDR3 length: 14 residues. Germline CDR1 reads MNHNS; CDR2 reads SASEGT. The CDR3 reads CASSVWLGTYEQYF. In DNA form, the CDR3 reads TGTGCCAGCAGTGTGTGGTTAGGGACCTACGAGCAGTACTTC.

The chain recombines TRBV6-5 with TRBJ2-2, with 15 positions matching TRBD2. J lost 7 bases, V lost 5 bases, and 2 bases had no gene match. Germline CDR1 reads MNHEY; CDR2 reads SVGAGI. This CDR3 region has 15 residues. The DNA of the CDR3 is TGTGCCAGCAGTCTGGGACTAGCGGGGGGCGGGGAGCTGTTTTTT. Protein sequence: CASSLGLAGGGELFF.

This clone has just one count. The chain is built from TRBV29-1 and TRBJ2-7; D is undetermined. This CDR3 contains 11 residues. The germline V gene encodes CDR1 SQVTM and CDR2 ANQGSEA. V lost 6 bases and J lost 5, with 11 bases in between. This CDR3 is CSVPLGNEQYF. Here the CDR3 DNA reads TGCAGCGTCCCGTTAGGAAACGAGCAGTACTTC.

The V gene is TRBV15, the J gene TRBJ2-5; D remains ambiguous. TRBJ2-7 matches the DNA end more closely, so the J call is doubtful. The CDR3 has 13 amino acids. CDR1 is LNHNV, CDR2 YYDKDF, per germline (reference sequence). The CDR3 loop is CATSIGPSYEQYF. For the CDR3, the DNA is TGTGCCACCAGCATCGGCCCCTCCTACGAGCAGTACTTC.

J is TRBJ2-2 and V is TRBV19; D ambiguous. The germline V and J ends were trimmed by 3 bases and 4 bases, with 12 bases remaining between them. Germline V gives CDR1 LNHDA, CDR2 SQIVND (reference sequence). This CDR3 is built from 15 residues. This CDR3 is CASSIAPSGTGELFF. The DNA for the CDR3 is TGTGCCAGTAGTATTGCCCCGTCGGGCACCGGGGAGCTGTTTTTT.

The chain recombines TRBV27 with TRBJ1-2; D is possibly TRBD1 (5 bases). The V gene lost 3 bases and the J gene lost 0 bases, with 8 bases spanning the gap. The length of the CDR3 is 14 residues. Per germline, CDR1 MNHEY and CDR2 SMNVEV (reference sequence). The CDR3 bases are TGTGCCAGCAGTTTTGCAGGGACTAACTATGGCTACACCTTC. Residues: CASSFAGTNYGYTF.

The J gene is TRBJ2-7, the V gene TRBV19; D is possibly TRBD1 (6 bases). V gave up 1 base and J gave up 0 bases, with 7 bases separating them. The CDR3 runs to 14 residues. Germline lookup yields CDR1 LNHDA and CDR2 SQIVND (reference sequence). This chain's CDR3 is CASSIGTDSYEQYF. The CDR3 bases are TGTGCCAGTAGTATAGGGACAGACTCCTACGAGCAGTACTTC.

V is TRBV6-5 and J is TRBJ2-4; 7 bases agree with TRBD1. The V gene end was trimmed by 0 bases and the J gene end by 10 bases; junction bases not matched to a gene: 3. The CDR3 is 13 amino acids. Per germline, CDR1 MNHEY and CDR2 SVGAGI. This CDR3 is CASSYSTGKIQYF. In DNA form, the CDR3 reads TGTGCCAGCAGTTACTCGACAGGGAAGATTCAGTACTTC.

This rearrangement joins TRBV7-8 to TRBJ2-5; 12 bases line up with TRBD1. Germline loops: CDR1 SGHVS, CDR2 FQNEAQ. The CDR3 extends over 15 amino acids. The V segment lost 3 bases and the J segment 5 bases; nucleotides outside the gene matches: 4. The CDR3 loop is CASSFGTGGEETQYF. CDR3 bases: TGTGCCAGCAGCTTTGGGACAGGGGGCGAGGAGACCCAGTACTTC. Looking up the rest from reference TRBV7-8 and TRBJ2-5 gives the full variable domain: GAGVSQSPRYKVAKRGQDVALRCDPISGHVSLFWYQQALGQGPEFLTYFQNEAQLDKSGLPSDRFFAERPEGSVSTLKIQRTQQEDSAVYLCASSFGTGGEETQYFGPGTRLLVL.

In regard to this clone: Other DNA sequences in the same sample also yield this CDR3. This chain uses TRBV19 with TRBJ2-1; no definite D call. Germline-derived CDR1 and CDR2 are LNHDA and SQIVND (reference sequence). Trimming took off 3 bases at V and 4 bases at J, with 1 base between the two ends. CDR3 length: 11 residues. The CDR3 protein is CASSIYNEQFF. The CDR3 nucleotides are TGTGCCAGTAGTATTTACAATGAGCAGTTCTTC.

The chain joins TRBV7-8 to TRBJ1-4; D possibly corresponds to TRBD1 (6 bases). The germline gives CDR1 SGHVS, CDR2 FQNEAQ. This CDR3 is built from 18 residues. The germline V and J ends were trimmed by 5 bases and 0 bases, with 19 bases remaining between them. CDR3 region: CASSEEMRTEPTNEKLFF. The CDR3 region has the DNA TGTGCCAGCAGCGAGGAGATGCGGACAGAACCAACTAATGAAAAACTGTTTTTT.

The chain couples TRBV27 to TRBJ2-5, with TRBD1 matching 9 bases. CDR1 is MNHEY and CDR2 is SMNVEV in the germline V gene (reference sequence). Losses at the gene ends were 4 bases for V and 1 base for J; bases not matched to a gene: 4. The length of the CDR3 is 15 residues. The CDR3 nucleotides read TGTGCCAGCAGTTCGGGGGACAGGGCCCAAGAGACCCAGTACTTC. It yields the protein CASSSGDRAQETQYF.

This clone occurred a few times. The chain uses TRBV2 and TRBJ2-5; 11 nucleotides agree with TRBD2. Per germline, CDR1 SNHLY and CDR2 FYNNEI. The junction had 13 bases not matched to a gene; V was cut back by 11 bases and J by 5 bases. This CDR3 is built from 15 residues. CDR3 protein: CASEALAGVGETQYF. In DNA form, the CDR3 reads TGTGCCTCCGAGGCACTAGCGGGAGTTGGTGAGACCCAGTACTTC.

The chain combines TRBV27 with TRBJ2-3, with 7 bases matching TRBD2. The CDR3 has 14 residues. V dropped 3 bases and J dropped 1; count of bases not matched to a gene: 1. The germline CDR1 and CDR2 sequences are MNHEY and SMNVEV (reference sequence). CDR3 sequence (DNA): TGTGCCAGCAGTTTCCTAGCGGGCACAGATACGCAGTATTTT. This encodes CASSFLAGTDTQYF.

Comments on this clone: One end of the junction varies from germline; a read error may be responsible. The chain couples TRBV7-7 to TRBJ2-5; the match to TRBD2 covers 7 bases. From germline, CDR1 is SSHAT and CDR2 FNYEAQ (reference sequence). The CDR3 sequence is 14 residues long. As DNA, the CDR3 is TGTGCTAGCAGCCTCGTAGCGGGCCCAGAGACCCAGTACTTC. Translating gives CASSLVAGPETQYF. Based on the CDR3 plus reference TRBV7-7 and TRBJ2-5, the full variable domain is GAGVSQSPRYKVTKRGQDVTLRCDPISSHATLYWYQQALGQGPEFLTYFNYEAQPDKSGLPSDRFSAERPEGSISTLTIQRTEQRDSAMYRCASSLVAGPETQYFGPGTRLLVL.

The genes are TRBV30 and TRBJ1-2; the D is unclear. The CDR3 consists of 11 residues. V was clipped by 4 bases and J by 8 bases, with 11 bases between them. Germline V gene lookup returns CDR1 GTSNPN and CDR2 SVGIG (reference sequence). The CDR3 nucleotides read TGTGCCTGGACGGAAGGGTACGGCTACACCTTC. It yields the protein CAWTEGYGYTF.

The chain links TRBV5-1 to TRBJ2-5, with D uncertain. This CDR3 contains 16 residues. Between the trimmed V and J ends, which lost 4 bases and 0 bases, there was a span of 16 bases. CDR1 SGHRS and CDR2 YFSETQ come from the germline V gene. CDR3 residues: CASSLGTLRYQETQYF. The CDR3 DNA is TGCGCCAGCAGCCTCGGCACCCTTCGGTACCAAGAGACCCAGTACTTC.

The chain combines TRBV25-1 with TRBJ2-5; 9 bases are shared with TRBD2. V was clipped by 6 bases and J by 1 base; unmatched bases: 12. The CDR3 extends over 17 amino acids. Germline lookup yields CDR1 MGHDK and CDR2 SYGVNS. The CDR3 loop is CASSGMGQAGGQETQYF. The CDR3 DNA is TGTGCCAGCAGCGGAATGGGGCAAGCGGGAGGCCAAGAGACCCAGTACTTC. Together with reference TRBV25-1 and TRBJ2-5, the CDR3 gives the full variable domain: EADIYQTPRYLVIGTGKKITLECSQTMGHDKMYWYQQDPGMELHLIHYSYGVNSTEKGDLSSESTVSRIRTEHFPLTLESARPSHTSQYLCASSGMGQAGGQETQYFGPGTRLLVL.

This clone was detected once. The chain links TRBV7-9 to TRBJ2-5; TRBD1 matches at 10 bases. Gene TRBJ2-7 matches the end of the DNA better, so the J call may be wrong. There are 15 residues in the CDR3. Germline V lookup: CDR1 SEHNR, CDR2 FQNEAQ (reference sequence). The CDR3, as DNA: TGTGCCAGCAGCCTCCGACAGGGGGCGAGTCCCGAGCAGTACTTC. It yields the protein CASSLRQGASPEQYF.

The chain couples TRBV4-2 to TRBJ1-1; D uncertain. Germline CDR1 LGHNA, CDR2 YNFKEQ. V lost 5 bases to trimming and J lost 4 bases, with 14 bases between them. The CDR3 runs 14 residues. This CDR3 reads CASSLVAGVTEAFF. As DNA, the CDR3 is TGTGCCAGCAGCTTGGTAGCTGGGGTCACTGAAGCTTTCTTT.